This T cell receptor (beta chain) appears in the sequencing data of a study of T cell responses to AZD1222 COVID-19 vaccine. About the research overall: Timing groups of about 4 and about 12 weeks for second doses were pooled.

Findings and caveats of the study: Targeting of unmutated variant regions was reportedly seen in nearly half of spike-specific TCRs.

J lost 9 bases, V lost 6 bases, and 14 bases had no gene match. Looked up from germline, CDR1 is SGHVS and CDR2 is FQNEAQ. The CDR3 extends over 15 amino acids. Data came from immunoSEQ multiplex PCR; TCRdb stores just in-frame clones and leaves some out. The sample shows about 140,000 clones, roughly 88% of them seen only once. This clone was counted a single time. Its antigen is undetermined. Sequenced material: peripheral blood, taken on day 0 of AZD1222 vaccination. The rearrangement links TRBV7-8 to TRBJ2-1, with 7 nucleotides matching TRBD2. The TCR sequence derives from an adult in good health. The CDR3 DNA follows: TGTGCCAGCAGGGGATGGGACTACGCGGTGGGTGAGCAGTTCTTC. Protein: CASRGWDYAVGEQFF.